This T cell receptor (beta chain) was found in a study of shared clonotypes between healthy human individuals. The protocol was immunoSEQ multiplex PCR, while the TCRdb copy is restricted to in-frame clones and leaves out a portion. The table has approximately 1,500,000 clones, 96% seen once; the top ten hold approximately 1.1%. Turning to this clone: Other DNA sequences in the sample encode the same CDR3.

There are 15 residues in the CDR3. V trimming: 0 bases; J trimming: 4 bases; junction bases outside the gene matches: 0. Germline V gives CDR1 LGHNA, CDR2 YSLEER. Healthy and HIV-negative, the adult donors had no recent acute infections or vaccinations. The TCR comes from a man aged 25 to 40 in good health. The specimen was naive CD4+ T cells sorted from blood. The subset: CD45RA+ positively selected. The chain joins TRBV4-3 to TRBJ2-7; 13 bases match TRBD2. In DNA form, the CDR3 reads TGCGCCAGCAGCCAAGAACTAGCGGGAGGGTACGAGCAGTACTTC. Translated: CASSQELAGGYEQYF.